Presented here are 29 T cell receptor beta chains from one specimen sequenced in a study of blood T cell repertoires in COVID-19 (TCRdb year 2020). Library method: the immunoSEQ multiplex PCR assay. TCRdb provides this immuneACCESS table in a form limited to in-frame rearrangements. Some clones are lacking; in checked studies, under half of them reflect an unresolved V gene, and why the rest are absent is not known. The sample yields 250,000 to 300,000 clones; 65% to 85% were counted once. The ten largest clonotypes hold about 5.7% of the sample. Sequencing was performed on peripheral blood. These receptors came from a man aged 80 or over with acute or convalescent COVID-19.

The chain combines TRBV27 with TRBJ1-5; 7 bases align to TRBD1. The CDR3 has 15 residues. Germline CDR1 reads MNHEY; CDR2 reads SMNVEV (reference sequence). V shed 3 bases and J 6 bases; nucleotides not matched to a gene: 8. As DNA, the CDR3 is TGTGCCAGCAGTTTTTTCGGGACAGCAGGTCAGCCCCAGCATTTT. This sequence encodes CASSFFGTAGQPQHF.

The V call is TRBV28, the J call TRBJ1-6, with 8 bases fitting TRBD1. The CDR3 has 14 amino acids. Germline assignment: CDR1 MDHEN and CDR2 SYDVKM. V lost 7 bases, J lost 8 bases, and 7 bases stayed unmatched. The CDR3 loop reads CASNPDRGDSPLHF. DNA of the CDR3: TGTGCCAGCAACCCCGACAGGGGAGATTCACCCCTCCACTTT.

This clone was counted a few times. This sequence joins TRBV5-1 and TRBJ2-3, with 10 positions matching TRBD1. Germline assignment: CDR1 SGHRS and CDR2 YFSETQ. CDR3 size: 15 residues. Trimming took 3 bases from V and 3 from J; bases not matched to a gene: 4. The CDR3 protein is CASSWTGGSTDTQYF. The CDR3 bases are TGCGCCAGCAGCTGGACAGGGGGTTCAACAGATACGCAGTATTTT. The full variable domain, completed using reference TRBV5-1 and TRBJ2-3, is KAGVTQTPRYLIKTRGQQVTLSCSPISGHRSVSWYQQTPGQGLQFLFEYFSETQRNKGNFPGRFSGRQFSNSRSEMNVSTLELGDSALYLCASSWTGGSTDTQYFGPGTRLTVL.

The CDR3 bases are TGCAGCGTTGAACAGGGGGCTGGGGAAAAACTGTTTTTT. Its translation is CSVEQGAGEKLFF. J is TRBJ1-4 and V is TRBV29-1, with TRBD1 matching 8 bases. V shed 2 bases and J 8 bases; nucleotides not matched to a gene: 4. This CDR3 has 13 residues. Germline V gene lookup returns CDR1 SQVTM and CDR2 ANQGSEA.

V gene TRBV6-6 combines with J gene TRBJ2-5; 9 nucleotides match TRBD1. Germline CDR1 reads MNHNY; CDR2 reads SVGAGI (reference sequence). The J segment lost 0 bases and the V segment lost 3 bases, leaving 2 bases of the junction unmatched. The CDR3 spans 15 residues. In DNA form, the CDR3 reads TGTGCCAGCAGTTATGGACAGGGGTACCAAGAGACCCAGTACTTC. Translation gives CASSYGQGYQETQYF.

The chain employs TRBV30 and TRBJ2-5; 8 positions match TRBD2. The V segment lost 0 bases and the J segment 5 bases; nucleotides outside the gene matches: 11. The germline CDR1 and CDR2 sequences are GTSNPN and SVGIG (reference sequence). The CDR3 consists of 16 residues. This CDR3 is CAWSVSGSWVPETQYF. DNA for the CDR3: TGTGCCTGGAGTGTGAGCGGGAGCTGGGTCCCTGAGACCCAGTACTTC. The full variable domain, its missing parts supplied by reference TRBV30 and TRBJ2-5, is SQTIHQWPATLVQPVGSPLSLECTVEGTSNPNLYWYRQAAGRGLQLLFYSVGIGQISSEVPQNLSASRPQDRQFILSSKKLLLSDSGFYLCAWSVSGSWVPETQYFGPGTRLLVL.

This clone was recorded a few times. This chain joins TRBV7-6 and TRBJ2-7, with D perhaps TRBD1 (5 bases). Germline V gives CDR1 SGHVS, CDR2 FNYEAQ. This CDR3 contains 12 residues. Trimming left V 5 bases short and J 6 bases short, with 11 bases between. The CDR3 nucleotides read TGTGCCAGCAGCGGAAGGGGTCCCGAGCAGTACTTC. Its protein is CASSGRGPEQYF.

This chain links TRBV10-3 with TRBJ2-5; 14 nucleotides align to TRBD2. The germline V gene encodes CDR1 ENHRY and CDR2 SYGVKD. The CDR3 extends over 16 amino acids. The ends lost 3 bases at V and 4 bases at J; junction bases unmatched: 4. DNA of the CDR3: TGTGCCATCAGTGACTCTGGGACTAGCGGGAGAGAGACCCAGTACTTC. Translation gives CAISDSGTSGRETQYF.

J is TRBJ2-7 and V is TRBV6-5; D is undetermined. The germline CDR1 and CDR2 sequences are MNHEY and SVGAGI. Trimming removed 10 bases from V and 5 bases from J, with 18 bases in between. This CDR3 region has 13 residues. The CDR3 reads CATREVNTHEQYF. In DNA form, the CDR3 reads TGTGCCACTCGCGAGGTAAACACCCACGAGCAGTACTTC.

The rearrangement uses TRBV9 and TRBJ2-2; 7 nucleotides agree with TRBD2. V lost 4 bases to trimming and J lost 7 bases; unmatched junction nucleotides: 19. Germline values: CDR1 SGDLS, CDR2 YYNGEE. This CDR3 region has 18 residues. CDR3 in DNA: TGTGCCAGCAGCCTCTCTTCGCGGGAGACCGAGTTGGGCGGGGAGCTGTTTTTT. This sequence encodes CASSLSSRETELGGELFF. Full variable domain (missing parts from reference TRBV9 and TRBJ2-2): DSGVTQTPKHLITATGQRVTLRCSPRSGDLSVYWYQQSLDQGLQFLIQYYNGEERAKGNILERFSAQQFPDLHSELNLSSLELGDSALYFCASSLSSRETELGGELFFGEGSRLTVL.

This clone has just a few counts. V is TRBV3-1 (or the pseudogene TRBV3-2) and J is TRBJ2-7; weak D call: TRBD1 (5 bases). Trimming took off 2 bases at V and 0 bases at J, with 8 bases between the two ends. Per germline, CDR1 LGHDT and CDR2 YNNKEL (reference sequence). The CDR3 totals 14 residues. The CDR3 DNA is TGTGCCAGCAGCCAAAGACAGAGCTCCTACGAGCAGTACTTC. It translates to CASSQRQSSYEQYF.

This rearrangement joins TRBV9 to TRBJ2-1; the match to TRBD2 covers 9 bases. CDR3 length equals 15 residues. The germline gives CDR1 SGDLS, CDR2 YYNGEE. V was clipped by 0 bases and J by 9 bases; unmatched bases: 7. The CDR3 reads CASSVAGGGRGEQFF. The CDR3 nucleotides read TGTGCCAGCAGCGTAGCTGGGGGCGGGAGGGGTGAGCAGTTCTTC. The variable domain in full, completed from reference TRBV9 and TRBJ2-1, reads DSGVTQTPKHLITATGQRVTLRCSPRSGDLSVYWYQQSLDQGLQFLIQYYNGEERAKGNILERFSAQQFPDLHSELNLSSLELGDSALYFCASSVAGGGRGEQFFGPGTRLTVL.

This clone was seen a handful of times. V is TRBV2 and J is TRBJ1-1, with D possibly TRBD1 on 6 matching bases. V lost 9 bases and J 0 bases, leaving 11 bases between the germline ends. This CDR3 contains 13 residues. Germline CDR1 is SNHLY and CDR2 is FYNNEI. The CDR3 DNA sequence: TGTGCCAGTCGGACAGTGATGAACACTGAAGCTTTCTTT. Residues: CASRTVMNTEAFF.

This chain links TRBV29-1 with TRBJ1-1; D may be TRBD1 (6 bases). V lost 6 bases and J 7 bases, leaving 12 bases between the germline ends. CDR1 and CDR2 from the germline V gene are SQVTM and ANQGSEA. The CDR3 has 11 amino acids. For the CDR3, the DNA is TGCAGCGTAATAAGGGGGTATGAAGCTTTCTTT. Residues: CSVIRGYEAFF.

V is TRBV11-2 and J is TRBJ2-7; D remains unclear. CDR1 is SGHAT, CDR2 FQNNGV, per germline. CDR3 length: 17 residues. Trimming pared 1 base from V and 4 bases from J, leaving 20 bases between. CDR3 nucleotides: TGTGCCAGCAGCTTAGGCTCTGGGTTTACAGACGAATACGAGCAGTACTTC. Its translation is CASSLGSGFTDEYEQYF.

The chain uses TRBV27 and TRBJ2-1; TRBD2 agrees at 8 bases. The V gene end was trimmed by 2 bases and the J gene end by 5 bases; junction bases not matched to a gene: 2. The CDR3 has 14 residues. Per germline, CDR1 MNHEY and CDR2 SMNVEV (reference sequence). The CDR3 loop reads CASSLGLADNEQFF. Here the CDR3 DNA reads TGTGCCAGCAGTTTAGGACTAGCAGACAATGAGCAGTTCTTC.

This rearrangement joins TRBV5-1 to TRBJ1-2, with D perhaps matching TRBD1 (6 bases). V was cut by 4 bases and J by 8 bases, with 24 bases left in between. CDR3 size: 16 residues. Germline V gene lookup returns CDR1 SGHRS and CDR2 YFSETQ. The CDR3 protein is CASSIWANRPTGGYTF. CDR3 sequence (DNA): TGCGCCAGCAGCATCTGGGCCAACCGGCCCACAGGGGGCTACACCTTC. Combining the CDR3 with reference TRBV5-1 and TRBJ1-2 gives the whole variable domain KAGVTQTPRYLIKTRGQQVTLSCSPISGHRSVSWYQQTPGQGLQFLFEYFSETQRNKGNFPGRFSGRQFSNSRSEMNVSTLELGDSALYLCASSIWANRPTGGYTFGSGTRLTVV.

In nucleotides, the CDR3 is TGTGCCAGCAGCTTAGCGGGGACAGGCATCTATGGCTACACCTTC. This encodes CASSLAGTGIYGYTF. This chain uses TRBV7-9 with TRBJ1-2; 8 bases match TRBD1. Germline values: CDR1 SEHNR, CDR2 FQNEAQ (reference sequence). The CDR3 has 15 residues. The trim removed 0 bases at V and 4 bases at J, leaving 4 bases unmatched.

The chain employs TRBV5-1 and TRBJ2-7; 9 nucleotides align to TRBD1. This CDR3 is 13 amino acids long. V dropped 5 bases and J dropped 3; count of bases not matched to a gene: 3. Germline loops: CDR1 SGHRS, CDR2 YFSETQ. The CDR3: CASSATGGYEQYF. In DNA form, the CDR3 reads TGCGCCAGCAGTGCGACAGGGGGCTACGAGCAGTACTTC.

The chain uses TRBV6-2 or TRBV6-3 and TRBJ1-1; D call uncertain. Germline V gene data show CDR1 as MNHEY and CDR2 as SVGEGT. The CDR3 loop spans 14 amino acids. The V and J ends lost 0 bases and 6 bases respectively, with 11 bases between them. CDR3 in DNA: TGTGCCAGCAGTTACTCGGCGGGATACGCTGAAGCTTTCTTT. Its translation is CASSYSAGYAEAFF.

The V call is TRBV6-6, the J call TRBJ2-7; D might be TRBD2 (6 bases). V lost 5 bases to trimming and J lost 1 base, with 18 bases between them. The CDR3 is 16 amino acids. CDR1 and CDR2 from the germline V gene are MNHNY and SVGAGI (reference sequence). The CDR3 loop reads CASSPTQTSSSYEQYF. Written as DNA, the CDR3 is TGTGCCAGCAGTCCCACGCAGACTAGTTCATCCTACGAGCAGTACTTC.

The CDR3 region has the DNA TGTGCCAGCAGTGGGGGGACAGGGGGCAGGTCTGAAGCTTTCTTT. It encodes CASSGGTGGRSEAFF. This rearrangement joins TRBV28 to TRBJ1-1; TRBD1 matches at 12 bases. Trimming at V came to 5 bases and at J to 6 bases, leaving 7 bases not matched to a gene. The CDR3 extends over 15 amino acids. Germline V gene data show CDR1 as MDHEN and CDR2 as SYDVKM.

V gene TRBV7-9 combines with J gene TRBJ2-5, with TRBD2 matching 11 bases. This CDR3 is 15 amino acids long. Germline V lookup: CDR1 SEHNR, CDR2 FQNEAQ (reference sequence). J gave up 2 bases and V 3 bases, and 2 bases lay outside the gene matches. CDR3 protein: CASSLGLAAQETQYF. The CDR3 region has the DNA TGTGCCAGCAGCTTGGGACTAGCGGCTCAAGAGACCCAGTACTTC.

The V gene is TRBV30, the J gene TRBJ1-2; D uncertain. Germline V gives CDR1 GTSNPN, CDR2 SVGIG (reference sequence). This CDR3 is 11 amino acids long. V gave up 0 bases and J gave up 8 bases, with 7 bases separating them. CDR3 DNA sequence: TGTGCCTGGAGTGTCCTTCCGGGCTACACCTTC. It is translated as CAWSVLPGYTF.

This chain uses TRBV30 with TRBJ1-1, with no clear D. Trimming stripped 3 bases from V and 0 bases from J, with 8 bases between. From germline, CDR1 is GTSNPN and CDR2 SVGIG (reference sequence). The CDR3 has 13 amino acids. DNA for the CDR3: TGTGCCTGGAGGCAGGATTTGAACACTGAAGCTTTCTTT. Protein: CAWRQDLNTEAFF.

V and J are TRBV5-4 and TRBJ2-7, with TRBD2 matching over 11 bases. CDR1 is SGHNT, CDR2 YYREEE, per germline (reference sequence). The CDR3 sequence is 15 residues long. After removal of 4 bases from V and 2 bases from J, the junction contained 5 bases not matched to a gene. The CDR3 protein is CASSIGLAGAYEQYF. For the CDR3, the DNA is TGTGCCAGCAGCATAGGACTAGCGGGCGCCTACGAGCAGTACTTC.

The J gene is TRBJ1-1, the V gene TRBV7-8; no clear D gene. The V end was cut by 2 bases, the J end by 7 bases, with 14 bases between. Germline V gene sequence: CDR1 SGHVS, CDR2 FQNEAQ. CDR3 length: 14 amino acids. CDR3 in DNA: TGTGCCAGCAGCTTAACAATCGCGGCAGTTGAAGCTTTCTTT. It codes for CASSLTIAAVEAFF.

V and J are TRBV3-1 (or the pseudogene TRBV3-2) and TRBJ2-2, with 7 bases that match TRBD1. Germline V CDR1 and CDR2: LGHDT, YNNKEL (reference sequence). V gave up 2 bases and J gave up 2 bases; unmatched junction bases: 5. This CDR3 has 16 amino acids. The CDR3: CASSQRGQKNTGELFF. For the CDR3, the DNA is TGTGCCAGCAGCCAACGGGGACAGAAAAACACCGGGGAGCTGTTTTTT.

The chain employs TRBV2 and TRBJ1-5; perhaps TRBD1 as D (5 bases). V gave up 8 bases and J gave up 0 bases, with 20 bases separating them. CDR1 is SNHLY and CDR2 is FYNNEI in the germline V gene. The CDR3 is made up of 17 amino acids. Here the CDR3 DNA reads TGTGCCAGCCAGACGGGGCCAACCGGGGGTAGCAATCAGCCCCAGCATTTT. Translated, it gives CASQTGPTGGSNQPQHF.